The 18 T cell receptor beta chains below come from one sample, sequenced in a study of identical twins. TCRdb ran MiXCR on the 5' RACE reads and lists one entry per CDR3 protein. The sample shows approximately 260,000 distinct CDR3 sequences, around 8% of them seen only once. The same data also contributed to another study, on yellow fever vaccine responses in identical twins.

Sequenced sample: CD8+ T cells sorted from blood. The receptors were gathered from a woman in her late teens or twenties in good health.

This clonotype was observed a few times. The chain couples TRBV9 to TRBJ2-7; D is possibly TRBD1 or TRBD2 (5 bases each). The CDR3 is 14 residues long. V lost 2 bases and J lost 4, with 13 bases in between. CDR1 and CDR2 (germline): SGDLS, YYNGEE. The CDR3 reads CASSVGAGEYEQYF. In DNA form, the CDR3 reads TGTGCCAGCAGCGTCGGGGCAGGCGAGTACGAGCAGTACTTC.

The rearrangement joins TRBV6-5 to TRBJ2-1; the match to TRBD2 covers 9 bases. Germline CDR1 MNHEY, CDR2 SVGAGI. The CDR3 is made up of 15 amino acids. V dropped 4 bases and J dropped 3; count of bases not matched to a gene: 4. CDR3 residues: CASSFSGSFYNEQFF. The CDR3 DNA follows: TGTGCCAGCAGTTTTAGCGGGAGTTTCTACAATGAGCAGTTCTTC.

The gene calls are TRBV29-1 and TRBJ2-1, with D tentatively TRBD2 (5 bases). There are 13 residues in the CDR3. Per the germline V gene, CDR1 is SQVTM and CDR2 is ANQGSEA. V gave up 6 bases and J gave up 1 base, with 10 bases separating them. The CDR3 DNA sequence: TGCAGCGTGGGAGTACAGTCCTACAATGAGCAGTTCTTC. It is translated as CSVGVQSYNEQFF.

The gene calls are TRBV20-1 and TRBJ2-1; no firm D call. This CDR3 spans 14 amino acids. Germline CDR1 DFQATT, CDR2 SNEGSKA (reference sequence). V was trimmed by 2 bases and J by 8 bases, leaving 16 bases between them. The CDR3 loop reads CSARSPSLDYEQFF. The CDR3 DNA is TGCAGTGCTAGATCCCCGTCTCTTGACTATGAGCAGTTCTTC.

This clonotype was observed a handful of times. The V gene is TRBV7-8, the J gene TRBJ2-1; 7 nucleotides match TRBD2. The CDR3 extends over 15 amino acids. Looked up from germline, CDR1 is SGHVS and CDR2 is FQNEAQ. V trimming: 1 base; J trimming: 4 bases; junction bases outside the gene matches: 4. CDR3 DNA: TGTGCCAGCAGCTTAGGGGGAGGGGAGTACAATGAGCAGTTCTTC. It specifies CASSLGGGEYNEQFF.

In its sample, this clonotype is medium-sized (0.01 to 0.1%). The CDR3 nucleotides read TGTGCCAGCAGCCAAGAGGGGACTAGCGGGGGGGCATACAATGAGCAGTTCTTC. It translates to CASSQEGTSGGAYNEQFF. This chain links TRBV4-2 with TRBJ2-1, with 16 bases matching TRBD2. Germline values: CDR1 LGHNA, CDR2 YNFKEQ. Germline trimming cut 0 bases from V and 4 bases from J; bases unmatched to any gene: 3. CDR3 length: 18 residues.

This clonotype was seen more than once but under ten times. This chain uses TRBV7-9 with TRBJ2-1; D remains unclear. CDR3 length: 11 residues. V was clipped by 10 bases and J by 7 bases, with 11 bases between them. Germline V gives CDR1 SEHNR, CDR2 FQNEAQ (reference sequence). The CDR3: CATGRANEQFF. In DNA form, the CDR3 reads TGTGCCACGGGTAGAGCTAATGAGCAGTTCTTC.

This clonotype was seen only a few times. CDR3 residues: CASSHLGNEQFF. In nucleotides, the CDR3 is TGTGCCAGCAGCCATCTCGGTAATGAGCAGTTCTTC. The gene calls are TRBV7-9 and TRBJ2-1; no clear D. CDR1 and CDR2 (germline): SEHNR, FQNEAQ (reference sequence). Trimming took 5 bases from V and 7 from J, leaving 9 bases between them. The CDR3 has 12 amino acids.

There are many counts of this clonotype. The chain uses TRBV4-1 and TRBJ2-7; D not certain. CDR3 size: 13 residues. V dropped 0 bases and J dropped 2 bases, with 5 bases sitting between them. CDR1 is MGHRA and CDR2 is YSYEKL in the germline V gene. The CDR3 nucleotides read TGCGCCAGCAGCCAAGATAGGACCTACGAGCAGTACTTC. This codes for CASSQDRTYEQYF.

The CDR3 DNA is TGTGCCAGCAGCTTAGGACAGGGGAAGGAAGAGCAGTTCTTC. Translated: CASSLGQGKEEQFF. The chain joins TRBV7-9 to TRBJ2-1; 8 nucleotides agree with TRBD1. The trim removed 1 base at V and 10 bases at J, leaving 6 bases unmatched. Germline lookup yields CDR1 SEHNR and CDR2 FQNEAQ (reference sequence). CDR3 length equals 14 residues.

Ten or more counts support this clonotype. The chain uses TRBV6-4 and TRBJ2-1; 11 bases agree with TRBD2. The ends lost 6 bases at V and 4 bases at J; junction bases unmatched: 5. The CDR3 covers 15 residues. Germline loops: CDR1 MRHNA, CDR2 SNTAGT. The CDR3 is CASSPTSGDYNEQFF. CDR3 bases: TGTGCCAGCAGCCCGACTAGCGGGGATTACAATGAGCAGTTCTTC.

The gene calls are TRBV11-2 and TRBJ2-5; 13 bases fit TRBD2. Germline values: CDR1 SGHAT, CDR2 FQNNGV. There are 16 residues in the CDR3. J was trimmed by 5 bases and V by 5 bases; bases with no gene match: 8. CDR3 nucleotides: TGTGCCAGCAGCCCCTGGACTAGCGGGGGAGTGGAGACCCAGTACTTC. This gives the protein CASSPWTSGGVETQYF.

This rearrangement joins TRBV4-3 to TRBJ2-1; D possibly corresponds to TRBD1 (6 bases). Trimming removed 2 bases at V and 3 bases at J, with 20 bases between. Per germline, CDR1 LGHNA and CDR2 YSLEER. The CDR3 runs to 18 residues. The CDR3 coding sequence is TGCGCCAGCAGCCAAAGTTTCAGGGGAGCGAAGGTCTACAATGAGCAGTTCTTC. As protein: CASSQSFRGAKVYNEQFF.

The CDR3 nucleotides read TGTGCCAGCAGTAACCGGGACAGGGTGATAAATGAGCAGTTCTTC. Residues: CASSNRDRVINEQFF. The gene calls are TRBV7-9 and TRBJ2-1; 9 bases line up with TRBD1. Looked up from germline, CDR1 is SEHNR and CDR2 is FQNEAQ (reference sequence). The junction had 10 bases not matched to a gene; V was cut back by 6 bases and J by 7 bases. This CDR3 contains 15 residues.

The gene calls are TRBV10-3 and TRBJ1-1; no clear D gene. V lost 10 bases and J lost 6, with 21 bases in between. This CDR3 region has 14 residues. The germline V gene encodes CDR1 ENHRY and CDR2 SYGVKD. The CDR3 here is CASMDLDHGAEAFF. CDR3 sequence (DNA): TGTGCCAGCATGGACCTGGACCATGGCGCTGAAGCTTTCTTT.

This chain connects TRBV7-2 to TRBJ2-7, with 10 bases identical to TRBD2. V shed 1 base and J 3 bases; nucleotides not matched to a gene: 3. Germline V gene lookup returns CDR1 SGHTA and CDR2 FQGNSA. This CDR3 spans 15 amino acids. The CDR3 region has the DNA TGTGCCAGCAGCTTAGAACTAGCGGGGTACTACGAGCAGTACTTC. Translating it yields CASSLELAGYYEQYF. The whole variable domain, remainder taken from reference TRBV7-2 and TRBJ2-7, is GAGVSQSPSNKVTEKGKDVELRCDPISGHTALYWYRQSLGQGLEFLIYFQGNSAPDKSGLPSDRFSAERTGGSVSTLTIQRTQQEDSAVYLCASSLELAGYYEQYFGPGTRLTVT.

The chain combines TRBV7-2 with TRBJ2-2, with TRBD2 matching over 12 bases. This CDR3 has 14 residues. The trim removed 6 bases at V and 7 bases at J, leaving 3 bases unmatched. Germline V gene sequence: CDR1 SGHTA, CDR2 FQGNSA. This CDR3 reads CASSLLAGGGELFF. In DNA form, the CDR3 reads TGTGCCAGCAGTCTACTAGCGGGAGGCGGGGAGCTGTTTTTT.

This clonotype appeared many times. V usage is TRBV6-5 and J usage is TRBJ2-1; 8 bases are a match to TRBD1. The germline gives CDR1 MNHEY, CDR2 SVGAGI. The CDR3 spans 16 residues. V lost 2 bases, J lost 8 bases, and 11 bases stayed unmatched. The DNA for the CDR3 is TGTGCCAGCAGTTACGAGGGACAGGAAGAGGTCTATGAGCAGTTCTTC. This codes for CASSYEGQEEVYEQFF.